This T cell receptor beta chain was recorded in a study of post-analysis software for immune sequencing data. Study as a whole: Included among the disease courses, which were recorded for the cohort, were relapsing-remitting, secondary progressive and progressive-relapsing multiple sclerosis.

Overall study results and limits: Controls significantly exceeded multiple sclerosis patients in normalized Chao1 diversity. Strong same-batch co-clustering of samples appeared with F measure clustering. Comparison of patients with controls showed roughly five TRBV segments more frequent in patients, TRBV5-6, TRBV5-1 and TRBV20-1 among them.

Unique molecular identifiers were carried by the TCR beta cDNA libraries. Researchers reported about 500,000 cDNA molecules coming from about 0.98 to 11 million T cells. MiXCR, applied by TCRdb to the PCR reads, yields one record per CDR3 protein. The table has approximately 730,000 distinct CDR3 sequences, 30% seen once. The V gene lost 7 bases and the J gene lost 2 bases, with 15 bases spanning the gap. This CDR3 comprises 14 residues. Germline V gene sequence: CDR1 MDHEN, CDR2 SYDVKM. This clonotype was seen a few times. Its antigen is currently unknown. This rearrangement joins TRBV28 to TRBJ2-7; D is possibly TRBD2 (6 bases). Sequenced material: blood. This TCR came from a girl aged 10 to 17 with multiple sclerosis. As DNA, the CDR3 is TGTGCCAGCATACTGACCGGGAGAGCCTACGAGCAGTACTTC. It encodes CASILTGRAYEQYF.